The 27 T cell receptor beta chains given below trace back to one sample, sequenced in a study of blood T cells in healthy people across ages. With a J-beta primer mix and a sample-barcoded 5' primer, a second PCR ran about 7 to 12 cycles. TCRdb reprocessed the 5' RACE reads via MiXCR and lists one record per CDR3 protein. The sample includes 600,000 to 650,000 distinct CDR3 sequences, roughly 50% of them seen just once. Sequenced: blood. The receptors originated from a man aged 55 to 70 in good health.

The chain employs TRBV5-1 and TRBJ1-2, with 10 bases fitting TRBD1. This CDR3 comprises 13 residues. The J segment lost 10 bases and the V segment lost 6 bases, leaving 9 bases of the junction unmatched. Germline CDR1 reads SGHRS; CDR2 reads YFSETQ. CDR3 sequence reads: CASTMPGQGSYTF. CDR3 nucleotide sequence: TGCGCCAGCACCATGCCGGGACAGGGGTCCTACACCTTC.

The V and J genes are TRBV12-3 or TRBV12-4 and TRBJ1-6; D is possibly TRBD1 (5 bases). The CDR3 runs 14 residues. V was trimmed by 3 bases and J by 5 bases, leaving 8 bases between them. The chain's CDR3 is CASSFGGDNSPLHF. CDR3 coding DNA: TGTGCCAGCAGTTTTGGGGGAGATAATTCACCCCTCCACTTT.

This clonotype was picked up a small number of times. This sequence joins TRBV13 and TRBJ2-4, with D unclear. Germline V gives CDR1 PRHDT, CDR2 FYEKMQ (reference sequence). The ends were cut back, 6 bases at V and 0 bases at J, with 6 bases in the middle. This CDR3 has 13 residues. CDR3 DNA sequence: TGTGCCAGCAGAAGGGTAGCCAAAAACATTCAGTACTTC. It yields the protein CASRRVAKNIQYF.

The chain carries TRBV20-1 and TRBJ1-5; tentative D call: TRBD1 (5 bases). V was shortened by 0 bases and J by 0 bases, with 12 bases between the two germline ends. Germline V gives CDR1 DFQATT, CDR2 SNEGSKA (reference sequence). The CDR3 extends over 16 amino acids. As DNA, the CDR3 is TGCAGTGCTAGAGATGCCCAGGGAAGTAGCAATCAGCCCCAGCATTTT. This translates into CSARDAQGSSNQPQHF.

The V call is TRBV7-8, the J call TRBJ2-7; D not certain. Germline CDR1 SGHVS, CDR2 FQNEAQ. CDR3 size: 16 residues. Trimming stripped 7 bases from V and 10 bases from J, with 29 bases between. CDR3 region: CASTHEGHRPFEAQYF. CDR3 DNA sequence: TGTGCCAGCACCCACGAAGGGCATCGCCCCTTCGAGGCCCAGTACTTC.

The chain has TRBV10-3 and TRBJ2-3, with D possibly TRBD2 on 6 matching bases. CDR1 and CDR2 from the germline V gene are ENHRY and SYGVKD. This CDR3 spans 15 amino acids. V gave up 3 bases and J gave up 0 bases, with 10 bases separating them. DNA for the CDR3: TGTGCCATCAGTGAACGGGACTTTAGCACAGATACGCAGTATTTT. Encoded protein: CAISERDFSTDTQYF.

This chain connects TRBV7-9 to TRBJ2-5, with 7 nucleotides matching TRBD2. Germline trimming cut 3 bases from V and 4 bases from J; bases unmatched to any gene: 8. Germline V gene lookup returns CDR1 SEHNR and CDR2 FQNEAQ (reference sequence). The CDR3 covers 15 residues. CDR3 coding DNA: TGTGCCAGCAGCTTCGGGGGGACTCCGGGAGAGACCCAGTACTTC. This codes for CASSFGGTPGETQYF.

The V gene is TRBV5-6, the J gene TRBJ1-2, with 7 bases fitting TRBD1. Unmatched junction bases numbered 7, after V lost 3 bases and J lost 8 bases. This CDR3 has 13 amino acids. CDR1 and CDR2 from the germline V gene are SGHDT and YYEEEE. The CDR3 loop is CASSWGTDRGYTF. The CDR3 bases are TGTGCCAGCAGCTGGGGGACAGATCGCGGCTACACCTTC. Together with reference TRBV5-6 and TRBJ1-2, the CDR3 gives the full variable domain: DAGVTQSPTHLIKTRGQQVTLRCSPKSGHDTVSWYQQALGQGPQFIFQYYEEEERQRGNFPDRFSGHQFPNYSSELNVNALLLGDSALYLCASSWGTDRGYTFGSGTRLTVV.

The rearrangement links TRBV19 to TRBJ1-1; D is unclear. This CDR3 is 15 amino acids long. The V gene lost 4 bases and the J gene lost 0 bases, with 12 bases spanning the gap. Germline-derived CDR1 and CDR2 are LNHDA and SQIVND (reference sequence). CDR3 sequence: CASSKGTTLNTEAFF. The CDR3 DNA reads as TGTGCCAGTAGTAAGGGAACCACATTGAACACTGAAGCTTTCTTT.

The rearrangement links TRBV27 to TRBJ1-5; 9 nucleotides align to TRBD1. The germline V gene has CDR1 MNHEY and CDR2 SMNVEV (reference sequence). The CDR3 is 16 residues long. Trimming cost V 4 bases and J 3 bases; bases outside gene matches: 7. CDR3 bases: TGTGCCAGCAGTTCAAGACAGGGGGTGGTCAATCAGCCCCAGCATTTT. It specifies CASSSRQGVVNQPQHF.

In this sample, this clonotype turned up a few times. V usage is TRBV29-1 and J usage is TRBJ2-7; 10 bases line up with TRBD1. The DNA end favors TRBJ2-5, so the J call may be wrong. The CDR3 has 13 residues. The germline CDR1 and CDR2 sequences are SQVTM and ANQGSEA. The CDR3: CSVDPGTGVTQYF. CDR3 nucleotides: TGCAGCGTTGACCCCGGGACAGGGGTGACCCAGTACTTC.

The chain links TRBV5-1 to TRBJ2-7; 9 positions match TRBD2. V trimming: 4 bases; J trimming: 2 bases; junction bases outside the gene matches: 4. CDR3 length: 14 residues. Germline-derived CDR1 and CDR2 are SGHRS and YFSETQ. The CDR3 nucleotides read TGCGCCAGCAGCCAGCGGGGGGACACCTACGAGCAGTACTTC. Residues: CASSQRGDTYEQYF.

The rearrangement links TRBV10-3 to TRBJ2-1; 7 nucleotides agree with TRBD1. The CDR3 sequence is 13 residues long. J was trimmed by 6 bases and V by 6 bases; bases with no gene match: 5. CDR1 ENHRY and CDR2 SYGVKD come from the germline V gene. The CDR3 DNA sequence: TGTGCCATCAGACCACAGGGGATCAATGAGCAGTTCTTC. Translation gives CAIRPQGINEQFF.

The V gene is TRBV6-5, the J gene TRBJ2-6, with D possibly being TRBD1 (6 bases). V lost 0 bases to trimming and J lost 0 bases, with 15 bases between them. Per germline, CDR1 MNHEY and CDR2 SVGAGI. The CDR3 sequence is 19 residues long. The CDR3 loop reads CASSYSVQGTRSGANVLTF. As DNA, the CDR3 is TGTGCCAGCAGTTACTCGGTACAGGGTACCCGCTCTGGGGCCAACGTCCTGACTTTC.

The rearrangement uses TRBV7-8 and TRBJ2-5, with no clear D. TRBJ2-7 matches the DNA end more closely, so the J call is doubtful. Germline CDR1 reads SGHVS; CDR2 reads FQNEAQ. The CDR3 has 15 amino acids. In DNA, the CDR3 is TGTGCCAGCAGCTTAGCGTGGGGTGGCGCCTACGAGCAGTACTTC. This translates into CASSLAWGGAYEQYF.

This chain links TRBV20-1 with TRBJ2-5, with D possibly matching TRBD1 (5 bases). V was pared by 6 bases and J by 0 bases, with 11 bases between. The CDR3 consists of 13 residues. Germline-derived CDR1 and CDR2 are DFQATT and SNEGSKA (reference sequence). Here the CDR3 reads CSACGRDQETQYF. The CDR3 bases are TGCAGTGCCTGCGGCAGGGACCAAGAGACCCAGTACTTC.

The CDR3 sequence: CASSTGQRAGGYTF. The CDR3 nucleotides are TGCGCCAGCAGCACAGGACAGCGGGCTGGCGGCTACACCTTC. The J gene is TRBJ1-2, the V gene TRBV5-1, with a tentative D call TRBD1 (6 bases). The CDR3 covers 14 residues. In germline, CDR1 is SGHRS, CDR2 YFSETQ. V lost 4 bases and J lost 8, with 18 bases in between.

This clonotype showed up just a few times. This sequence joins TRBV10-3 and TRBJ2-4, with 7 nucleotides matching TRBD1. From germline, CDR1 is ENHRY and CDR2 SYGVKD. This CDR3 has 14 amino acids. V was clipped by 3 bases and J by 7 bases; unmatched bases: 6. The CDR3, as DNA: TGTGCCATCAGTGAAGAAGGGGGCGGGAACATTCAGTACTTC. It translates to CAISEEGGGNIQYF.

The rearrangement links TRBV5-6 to TRBJ2-7, with 7 bases fitting TRBD1. Trimming took 6 bases from V and 6 from J; bases not matched to a gene: 12. The CDR3 has 14 residues. CDR1 is SGHDT, CDR2 YYEEEE, per germline. The CDR3 sequence: CASTGEDRTSEQYF. CDR3 in DNA: TGTGCCAGCACAGGCGAGGACAGGACCTCCGAGCAGTACTTC.

The chain joins TRBV5-1 to TRBJ2-5; 9 positions agree with TRBD2. Germline V CDR1 and CDR2: SGHRS, YFSETQ. Germline trimming cut 0 bases from V and 5 bases from J; bases unmatched to any gene: 8. CDR3 size: 16 residues. The CDR3 reads CASSLDASGDAETQYF. The CDR3, as DNA: TGCGCCAGCAGCTTGGATGCTAGCGGGGACGCGGAGACCCAGTACTTC.

V is TRBV7-9 and J is TRBJ2-5; tentative D call: TRBD1 (6 bases). This CDR3 is built from 16 residues. Germline V lookup: CDR1 SEHNR, CDR2 FQNEAQ (reference sequence). The germline V and J ends were trimmed by 2 bases and 2 bases, with 15 bases remaining between them. The CDR3 sequence: CASSLPSWTAQETQYF. CDR3 bases: TGTGCCAGCAGCTTACCAAGTTGGACAGCACAAGAGACCCAGTACTTC.

The rearrangement joins TRBV28 to TRBJ2-7; possible D gene TRBD1, 5 bases. The germline CDR1 and CDR2 sequences are MDHEN and SYDVKM. The CDR3 is made up of 14 amino acids. Trimming removed 10 bases from V and 6 bases from J, with 22 bases in between. The CDR3: CATLLGRPPCEQYF. DNA for the CDR3: TGTGCCACCCTCTTGGGGCGCCCTCCCTGCGAGCAGTACTTC.

This chain connects TRBV7-9 to TRBJ2-1, with TRBD1 matching over 7 bases. From germline, CDR1 is SEHNR and CDR2 FQNEAQ (reference sequence). V dropped 5 bases and J dropped 4; count of bases not matched to a gene: 5. The CDR3 length is 14 residues. The CDR3 spells CASSLRQGYNEQFF. CDR3 nucleotide sequence: TGTGCCAGCAGCCTCAGACAGGGTTACAATGAGCAGTTCTTC.

This clonotype was seen just once. V gene TRBV7-9 combines with J gene TRBJ1-5; a possible D gene is TRBD1 (6 bases). The germline V and J ends were trimmed by 5 bases and 6 bases, with 14 bases remaining between them. CDR3 size: 14 residues. CDR1 is SEHNR, CDR2 FQNEAQ, per germline (reference sequence). DNA of the CDR3: TGTGCCAGCAGCCTCGGGGGGCAGGGTCAGCCCCAGCATTTT. Translated: CASSLGGQGQPQHF.

The chain has TRBV4-1 and TRBJ2-1, with D maybe TRBD1 (5 bases). The CDR3 loop spans 17 amino acids. V was shortened by 0 bases and J by 8 bases, with 20 bases between the two germline ends. Germline V gene sequence: CDR1 MGHRA, CDR2 YSYEKL. The DNA of the CDR3 is TGCGCCAGCAGCCAAGATCGGGCAGCCGGACAAGTGGATGAGCAGTTCTTC. It codes for CASSQDRAAGQVDEQFF.

This clonotype was detected a few times. The V and J genes are TRBV20-1 and TRBJ1-2; D call uncertain. The CDR3 length is 13 residues. Germline V gene lookup returns CDR1 DFQATT and CDR2 SNEGSKA (reference sequence). V lost 1 base and J 0 bases, leaving 6 bases between the germline ends. As DNA, the CDR3 is TGCAGTGCTAGAGCAGAGGCTAACTATGGCTACACCTTC. Its protein is CSARAEANYGYTF.

The chain joins TRBV29-1 to TRBJ2-2, with TRBD1 as a possible D gene (5 bases). The CDR3 has 14 amino acids. V was shortened by 3 bases and J by 4 bases, with 12 bases between the two germline ends. The germline CDR1 and CDR2 sequences are SQVTM and ANQGSEA. This CDR3 is CSVETDSPTGELFF. The CDR3 region has the DNA TGCAGCGTTGAGACAGACAGTCCCACCGGGGAGCTGTTTTTT.